What follows are 27 T cell receptor beta chains derived from one specimen sequenced in a study of CD8+ T cells in alopecia areata. TCR sequencing used cDNA made by reverse transcription of extracted RNA. Only in-frame clones appear in the TCRdb table, and some are missing; sequencing was by immunoSEQ multiplex PCR. Altogether about 190,000 clones are present, 55% to 70% being singletons, with the ten largest covering around 0.7%. Treatment denoted: oral pan-JAK inhibitor, 5-10 mg twice daily. Sequencing was performed on CD4+ T cells sorted from blood, taken at week 4, from a patient treated with tofacitinib. Receptors were obtained from a human donor with alopecia areata.

The chain couples TRBV30 to TRBJ2-2; maybe TRBD2 (6 bases). The germline CDR1 and CDR2 sequences are GTSNPN and SVGIG (reference sequence). Trimming stripped 7 bases from V and 2 bases from J, with 17 bases between. This CDR3 comprises 15 residues. The CDR3 here is CAFHAGTQNTGELFF. The CDR3 bases are TGTGCCTTCCACGCCGGGACTCAAAACACCGGGGAGCTGTTTTTT.

In this sample, this clone turned up a few times. The gene calls are TRBV7-2 and TRBJ2-7; weak D call: TRBD1 (6 bases). This CDR3 is 14 amino acids long. Trimming took 5 bases from V and 3 from J, leaving 14 bases between them. The V gene's germline CDR1 is SGHTA and CDR2 FQGNSA. The CDR3 DNA is TGTGCCAGCAGCCCGTCGCAGGGGTTCTACGAGCAGTACTTC. Amino acid sequence: CASSPSQGFYEQYF.

The chain carries TRBV2 and TRBJ2-7; TRBD1 agrees at 12 bases. The CDR3 is made up of 15 amino acids. With V trimmed by 4 bases and J by 7 bases, 8 bases remained unmatched. CDR1 and CDR2 from the germline V gene are SNHLY and FYNNEI. The CDR3 reads CASSANRDRGQEQYF. The CDR3 DNA sequence: TGTGCCAGCAGTGCAAACCGGGACAGGGGGCAGGAGCAGTACTTC.

In DNA, the CDR3 is TGTGCCAGCAGCGCTGGAGGCCCTGTAAACCCCGAGCAGTACTTC. Amino acid sequence: CASSAGGPVNPEQYF. This sequence joins TRBV7-9 and TRBJ2-7, with a possible D match to TRBD2 (5 bases). V was cut by 5 bases and J by 6 bases, with 20 bases left in between. Germline lookup yields CDR1 SEHNR and CDR2 FQNEAQ (reference sequence). The length of the CDR3 is 15 residues.

This clone has a count of ten or more. The chain recombines TRBV5-1 with TRBJ2-3, with D unresolved. The CDR3 length is 15 residues. In germline, CDR1 is SGHRS, CDR2 YFSETQ. Trimming removed 0 bases from V and 5 bases from J, with 13 bases in between. CDR3 amino acids: CASSLVGQLVDTQYF. CDR3 nucleotide sequence: TGCGCCAGCAGCTTGGTAGGGCAGTTAGTAGATACGCAGTATTTT.

CDR3 coding DNA: TGTGCCAGCAGCTCCATGGACTCCTACAATGAGCAGTTCTTC. It specifies CASSSMDSYNEQFF. This chain connects TRBV5-6 to TRBJ2-1; D uncertain. Trimming removed 3 bases from V and 0 bases from J, with 7 bases in between. This CDR3 region has 14 residues. Germline V lookup: CDR1 SGHDT, CDR2 YYEEEE.

V gene TRBV2 combines with J gene TRBJ2-3; D ambiguous. The CDR3 totals 12 residues. The V gene's germline CDR1 is SNHLY and CDR2 FYNNEI. The V gene lost 6 bases and the J gene lost 2 bases, with 6 bases spanning the gap. The CDR3 coding sequence is TGTGCCAGCAGACCTACCACAGATACGCAGTATTTT. Translating it yields CASRPTTDTQYF.

The chain recombines TRBV28 with TRBJ1-5; a possible D gene is TRBD1 (5 bases). The CDR3 contains 12 residues. CDR1 is MDHEN and CDR2 is SYDVKM in the germline V gene. Trimming removed 11 bases at V and 4 bases at J, with 12 bases between. CDR3 region: CAVQGLNQPQHF. As DNA, the CDR3 is TGTGCCGTTCAGGGATTAAATCAGCCCCAGCATTTT.

On this clone: The junction differs from germline at one of its ends, possibly a read error. The chain employs TRBV11-2 and TRBJ2-1; perhaps TRBD2 as D (6 bases). CDR1 and CDR2 (germline): SGHAT, FQNNGV. This CDR3 spans 12 amino acids. The CDR3 reads CASSLLREPMLF. The CDR3 DNA reads as TGTGCCAGCAGCTTACTGCGGGAACCCATGCTCTTC.

This chain links TRBV7-2 with TRBJ2-5; no firm D call. CDR3 size: 13 residues. Germline V gene data show CDR1 as SGHTA and CDR2 as FQGNSA. The V end lost 3 bases, the J end lost 7 bases, and 12 bases lay between the germline ends. The CDR3 DNA sequence: TGTGCCAGCAGCTTTGGGGTTTTGGGGACCCAGTACTTC. Translated: CASSFGVLGTQYF.

J is TRBJ2-2 and V is TRBV30; D is unclear. V dropped 2 bases and J dropped 6 bases, with 10 bases sitting between them. Germline CDR1 reads GTSNPN; CDR2 reads SVGIG (reference sequence). The CDR3 is 13 residues long. The CDR3 DNA follows: TGTGCCTGGAGTTATACCCAATCCGGGGAGCTGTTTTTT. Encoded protein: CAWSYTQSGELFF. The variable domain in full, with the rest retrieved from reference TRBV30 and TRBJ2-2, is SQTIHQWPATLVQPVGSPLSLECTVEGTSNPNLYWYRQAAGRGLQLLFYSVGIGQISSEVPQNLSASRPQDRQFILSSKKLLLSDSGFYLCAWSYTQSGELFFGEGSRLTVL.

The genes are TRBV30 and TRBJ2-7; unclear D gene. The CDR3 runs to 16 residues. Trimming stripped 3 bases from V and 0 bases from J, with 18 bases between. Germline values: CDR1 GTSNPN, CDR2 SVGIG (reference sequence). CDR3 sequence: CAWSPRIGQISYEQYF. The CDR3 DNA follows: TGTGCCTGGAGCCCCCGGATTGGGCAGATCTCCTACGAGCAGTACTTC.

J is TRBJ1-1 and V is TRBV19, with a weak D call TRBD1 (5 bases). Germline values: CDR1 LNHDA, CDR2 SQIVND (reference sequence). Between the trimmed V and J ends, which lost 5 bases and 4 bases, there was a span of 17 bases. The CDR3 has 15 amino acids. The CDR3 protein is CASSPRAAGTTEAFF. The CDR3 nucleotides read TGTGCCAGTAGTCCCCGAGCCGCGGGGACCACTGAAGCTTTCTTT. Together with reference TRBV19 and TRBJ1-1, the CDR3 gives the full variable domain: DGGITQSPKYLFRKEGQNVTLSCEQNLNHDAMYWYRQDPGQGLRLIYYSQIVNDFQKGDIAEGYSVSREKKESFPLTVTSAQKNPTAFYLCASSPRAAGTTEAFFGQGTRLTVV.

The genes are TRBV5-1 and TRBJ1-2; D gene ambiguous. In germline, CDR1 is SGHRS, CDR2 YFSETQ. V was clipped by 2 bases and J by 0 bases, with 8 bases between them. The CDR3 is 14 residues long. CDR3 loop: CASSLNVANYGYTF. The DNA for the CDR3 is TGCGCCAGCAGCTTAAATGTAGCTAACTATGGCTACACCTTC.

The chain uses TRBV30 and TRBJ1-1; D not resolved. Trimming cost V 4 bases and J 2 bases, with 14 bases left between them. The V gene's germline CDR1 is GTSNPN and CDR2 SVGIG (reference sequence). The CDR3 is 14 residues long. CDR3 coding DNA: TGTGCCTGGATCGCCAATTTGGCCAACACTGAAGCTTTCTTT. As protein: CAWIANLANTEAFF.

V is TRBV23-1 and J is TRBJ1-5, with 7 bases aligning to TRBD1. TRBV23-1 is an ORF, with its function uncertain. Trimming removed 8 bases from V and 0 bases from J; junction bases left unmatched: 4. The CDR3 is 14 amino acids. In DNA form, the CDR3 reads TGCGCCAGCCGTACAGGGGATAGCAATCAGCCCCAGCATTTT. Translation gives CASRTGDSNQPQHF.

V usage is TRBV6-5 and J usage is TRBJ2-7; no clear D gene. This CDR3 has 12 amino acids. Trimming removed 6 bases from V and 4 bases from J, with 10 bases in between. The germline V gene has CDR1 MNHEY and CDR2 SVGAGI. The CDR3 loop reads CASSHTNYEQYF. CDR3 nucleotides: TGTGCCAGCAGCCACACTAATTACGAGCAGTACTTC.

CDR3 in amino acids: CASGREGQGTDTQYF. In nucleotides, the CDR3 is TGTGCCAGCGGACGGGAGGGCCAGGGCACAGATACGCAGTATTTT. This sequence joins TRBV19 and TRBJ2-3, with TRBD2 matching over 8 bases. The CDR3 sequence is 15 residues long. CDR1 is LNHDA and CDR2 is SQIVND in the germline V gene (reference sequence). V lost 9 bases to trimming and J lost 1 base; unmatched junction nucleotides: 9.

V and J are TRBV25-1 and TRBJ2-1; 9 bases line up with TRBD2. The germline gives CDR1 MGHDK, CDR2 SYGVNS. The V gene end was trimmed by 0 bases and the J gene end by 8 bases; junction bases not matched to a gene: 8. The CDR3 has 16 residues. CDR3 protein: CASSEYGGRVQDEQFF. For the CDR3, the DNA is TGTGCCAGCAGTGAATATGGCGGGAGGGTACAAGATGAGCAGTTCTTC.

The chain links TRBV5-1 to TRBJ2-7; D not resolved. Germline CDR1 is SGHRS and CDR2 is YFSETQ. CDR3 length: 14 residues. V was cut by 4 bases and J by 6 bases, with 17 bases left in between. For the CDR3, the DNA is TGCGCCAGCAGCATGGGCCAGCGCTGGGGCGAGCAGTACTTC. Translating it yields CASSMGQRWGEQYF.

J is TRBJ2-5 and V is TRBV2; 11 bases fit TRBD2. Germline CDR1 and CDR2: SNHLY and FYNNEI. The CDR3 covers 15 residues. V gave up 3 bases and J gave up 1 base; unmatched junction bases: 1. CDR3 sequence: CASSDTSGSQETQYF. The CDR3 DNA sequence: TGTGCCAGCAGTGATACTAGCGGGAGCCAAGAGACCCAGTACTTC.

The rearrangement links TRBV10-3 to TRBJ2-1; tentatively, D is TRBD1 (6 bases). Germline lookup yields CDR1 ENHRY and CDR2 SYGVKD. Between the trimmed V and J ends, which lost 6 bases and 3 bases, there was a span of 21 bases. There are 17 residues in the CDR3. Here the CDR3 DNA reads TGTGCCATCAGAGGTTGGCTGGGGGCGTCCGACTACAATGAGCAGTTCTTC. Its protein product is CAIRGWLGASDYNEQFF.

The chain carries TRBV6-5 and TRBJ2-3, with 15 bases identical to TRBD2. This CDR3 region has 15 residues. V dropped 6 bases and J dropped 8; count of bases not matched to a gene: 6. From germline, CDR1 is MNHEY and CDR2 SVGAGI. The CDR3 here is CASRGLAGGRPTQYF. CDR3 coding DNA: TGTGCCAGCAGGGGACTAGCGGGAGGTCGGCCTACGCAGTATTTT.

In its sample, this clone was seen a few times. The gene calls are TRBV30 and TRBJ1-1; D not certain. V lost 8 bases and J 1 base, leaving 8 bases between the germline ends. The germline CDR1 and CDR2 sequences are GTSNPN and SVGIG (reference sequence). CDR3 length: 11 amino acids. CDR3: CARSENTEAFF. In DNA form, the CDR3 reads TGTGCCCGCTCGGAGAACACTGAAGCTTTCTTT.

The CDR3 DNA follows: TGCGCCAGCAGCTTGGCCGGGGACGCCGCTTTCTTT. Translated: CASSLAGDAAFF. The chain links TRBV5-1 to TRBJ1-1, with D perhaps matching TRBD1 (5 bases). The V gene's germline CDR1 is SGHRS and CDR2 YFSETQ. The CDR3 loop spans 12 amino acids. Trimming removed 0 bases from V and 11 bases from J, with 11 bases in between.

The CDR3 is CAWSQTSAMQYF. DNA of the CDR3: TGTGCCTGGAGCCAGACTAGCGCGATGCAGTATTTT. The V and J genes are TRBV30 and TRBJ2-3; TRBD2 matches at 8 bases. The V and J ends lost 3 bases and 11 bases, in that order; junction bases with no gene match: 7. The CDR3 is 12 residues long. The germline V gene encodes CDR1 GTSNPN and CDR2 SVGIG (reference sequence).

The chain has TRBV6-6 and TRBJ1-5; 7 nucleotides line up with TRBD1. CDR1 MNHNY and CDR2 SVGAGI come from the germline V gene (reference sequence). V gave up 6 bases and J gave up 9 bases; unmatched junction bases: 14. The CDR3 is made up of 15 amino acids. The CDR3 DNA reads TGTGCCAGCAGAACCCCGACAGGGACGGGGGGGCCCCAGCATTTT. Its protein product is CASRTPTGTGGPQHF.